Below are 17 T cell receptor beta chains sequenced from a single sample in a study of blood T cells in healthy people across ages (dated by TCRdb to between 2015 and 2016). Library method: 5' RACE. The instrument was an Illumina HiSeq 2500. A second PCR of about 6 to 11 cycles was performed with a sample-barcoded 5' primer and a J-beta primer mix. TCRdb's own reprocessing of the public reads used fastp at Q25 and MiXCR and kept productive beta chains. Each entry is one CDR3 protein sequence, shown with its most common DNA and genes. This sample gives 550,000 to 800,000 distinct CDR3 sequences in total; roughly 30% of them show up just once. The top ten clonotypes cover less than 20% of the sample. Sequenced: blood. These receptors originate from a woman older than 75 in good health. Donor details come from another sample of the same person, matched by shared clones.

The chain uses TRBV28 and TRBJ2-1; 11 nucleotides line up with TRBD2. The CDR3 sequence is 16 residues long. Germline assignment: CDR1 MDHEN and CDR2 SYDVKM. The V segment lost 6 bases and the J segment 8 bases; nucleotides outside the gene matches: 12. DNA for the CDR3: TGTGCCAGCAGCCCTGCGGGGCTAGCGGGGGGTCATGAGCAGTTCTTC. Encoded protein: CASSPAGLAGGHEQFF.

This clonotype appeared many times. The CDR3 DNA reads TGTGCCAGCTCACCTAGGGGGGACATAGGGCAGTTCTTC. This translates into CASSPRGDIGQFF. The gene calls are TRBV18 and TRBJ2-1; D might be TRBD1 or TRBD2, each matching 6 bases. CDR1 and CDR2 (germline): KGHSH, LQKENI. CDR3 length equals 13 residues. V was trimmed by 3 bases and J by 12 bases, leaving 15 bases between them.

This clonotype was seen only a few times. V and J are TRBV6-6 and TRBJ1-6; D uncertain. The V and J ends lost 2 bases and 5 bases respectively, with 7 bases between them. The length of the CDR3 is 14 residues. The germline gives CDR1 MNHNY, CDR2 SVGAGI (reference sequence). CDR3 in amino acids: CASSYVPNNSPLHF. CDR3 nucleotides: TGTGCCAGCAGTTACGTGCCAAATAATTCACCCCTCCACTTT.

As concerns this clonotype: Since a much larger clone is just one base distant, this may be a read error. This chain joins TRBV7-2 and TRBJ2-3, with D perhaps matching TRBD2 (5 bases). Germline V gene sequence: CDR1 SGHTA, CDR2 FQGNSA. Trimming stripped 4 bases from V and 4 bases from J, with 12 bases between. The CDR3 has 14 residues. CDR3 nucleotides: TGTGCCAGCAGCTCCCCGGGGAGCGCAGATACGCAGTATTTT. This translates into CASSSPGSADTQYF.

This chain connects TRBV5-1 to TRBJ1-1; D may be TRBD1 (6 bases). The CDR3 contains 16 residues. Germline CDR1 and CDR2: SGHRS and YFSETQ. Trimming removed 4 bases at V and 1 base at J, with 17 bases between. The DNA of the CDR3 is TGCGCCAGCAGCATGGGACACCTCGTAGGGAACACTGAAGCTTTCTTT. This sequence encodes CASSMGHLVGNTEAFF. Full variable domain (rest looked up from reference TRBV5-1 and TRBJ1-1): KAGVTQTPRYLIKTRGQQVTLSCSPISGHRSVSWYQQTPGQGLQFLFEYFSETQRNKGNFPGRFSGRQFSNSRSEMNVSTLELGDSALYLCASSMGHLVGNTEAFFGQGTRLTVV.

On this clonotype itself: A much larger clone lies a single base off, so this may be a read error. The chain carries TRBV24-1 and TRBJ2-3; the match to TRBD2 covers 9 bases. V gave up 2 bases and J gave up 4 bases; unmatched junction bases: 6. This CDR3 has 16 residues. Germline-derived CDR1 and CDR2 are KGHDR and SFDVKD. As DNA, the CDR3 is TGTGCCACCAGTGATTCGAGCGGGGGGCGCGCAGATACGCAGTATTTT. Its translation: CATSDSSGGRADTQYF.

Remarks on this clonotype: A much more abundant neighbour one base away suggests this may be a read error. The CDR3: CASIYGTGYDNEQYF. DNA for the CDR3: TGCGCCAGCATTTACGGGACAGGGTACGACAATGAGCAGTACTTC. This chain joins TRBV5-1 and TRBJ2-5; 9 bases map to TRBD1. J gave up 11 bases and V 6 bases, and 17 bases lay outside the gene matches. The germline V gene encodes CDR1 SGHRS and CDR2 YFSETQ. The CDR3 runs 15 residues.

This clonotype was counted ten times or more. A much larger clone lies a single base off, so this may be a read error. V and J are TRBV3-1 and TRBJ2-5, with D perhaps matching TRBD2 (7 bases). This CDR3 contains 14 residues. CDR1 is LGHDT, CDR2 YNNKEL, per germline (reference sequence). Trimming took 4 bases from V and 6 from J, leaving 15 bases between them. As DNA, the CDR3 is TGTGCCAGCAGCCCTGGGGGGGCCGGGAAGACCCAGTACTTC. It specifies CASSPGGAGKTQYF.

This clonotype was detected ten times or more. CDR3 nucleotides: TGCAGTGCTAGAGATCTGCAGGGAACGTACAATGAGCAGTTCTTC. Translation gives CSARDLQGTYNEQFF. The V call is TRBV20-1, the J call TRBJ2-1, with TRBD1 as a possible D gene (5 bases). V was trimmed by 0 bases and J by 4 bases, leaving 13 bases between them. Germline V gives CDR1 DFQATT, CDR2 SNEGSKA (reference sequence). The length of the CDR3 is 15 residues.

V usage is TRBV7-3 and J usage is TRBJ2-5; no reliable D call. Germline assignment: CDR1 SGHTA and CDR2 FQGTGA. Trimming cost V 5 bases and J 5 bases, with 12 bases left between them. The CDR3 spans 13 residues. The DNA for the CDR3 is TGTGCCAGCAGCCCCCCGTACCGCGAGACCCAGTACTTC. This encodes CASSPPYRETQYF. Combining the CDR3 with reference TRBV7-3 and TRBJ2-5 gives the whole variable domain GAGVSQTPSNKVTEKGKYVELRCDPISGHTALYWYRQSLGQGPEFLIYFQGTGAADDSGLPNDRFFAVRPEGSVSTLKIQRTERGDSAVYLCASSPPYRETQYFGPGTRLLVL.

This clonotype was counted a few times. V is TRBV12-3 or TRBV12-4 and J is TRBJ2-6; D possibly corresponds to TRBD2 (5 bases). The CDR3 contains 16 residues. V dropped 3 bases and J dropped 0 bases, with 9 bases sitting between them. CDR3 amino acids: CASSFGVPSGANVLTF. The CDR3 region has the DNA TGTGCCAGCAGTTTCGGGGTACCCTCTGGGGCCAACGTCCTGACTTTC.

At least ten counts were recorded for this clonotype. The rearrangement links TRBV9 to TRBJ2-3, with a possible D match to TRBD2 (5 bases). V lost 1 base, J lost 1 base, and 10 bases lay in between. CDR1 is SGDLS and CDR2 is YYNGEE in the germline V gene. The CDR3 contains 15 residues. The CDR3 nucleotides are TGTGCCAGCAGCGTATCCGGCGGGCGCACAGATACGCAGTATTTT. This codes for CASSVSGGRTDTQYF.

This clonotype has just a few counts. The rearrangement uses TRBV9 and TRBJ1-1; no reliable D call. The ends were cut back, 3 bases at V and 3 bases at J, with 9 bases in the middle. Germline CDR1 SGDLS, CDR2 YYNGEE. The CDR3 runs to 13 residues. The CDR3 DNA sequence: TGTGCCAGCAGCGCCGGGCCCCACACTGAAGCTTTCTTT. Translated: CASSAGPHTEAFF.

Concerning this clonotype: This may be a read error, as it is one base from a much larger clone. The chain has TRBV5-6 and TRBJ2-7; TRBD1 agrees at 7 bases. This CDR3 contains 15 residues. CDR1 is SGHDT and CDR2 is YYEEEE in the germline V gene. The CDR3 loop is CASSSKTGTAYERYF. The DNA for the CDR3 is TGTGCCAGCAGCTCCAAAACCGGGACAGCCTACGAGCGGTACTTC.

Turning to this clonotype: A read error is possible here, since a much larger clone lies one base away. CDR3: CASSSLQGPYNEQYF. The CDR3 DNA reads TGTGCCAGCAGCTCCCTGCAGGGGCCCTACAATGAGCAGTACTTC. The chain carries TRBV11-2 and TRBJ2-1, with D possibly being TRBD1 (6 bases). With the DNA end fitting TRBJ2-7 better, the J assignment may be wrong. Germline CDR1 reads SGHAT; CDR2 reads FQNNGV. This CDR3 contains 15 residues.

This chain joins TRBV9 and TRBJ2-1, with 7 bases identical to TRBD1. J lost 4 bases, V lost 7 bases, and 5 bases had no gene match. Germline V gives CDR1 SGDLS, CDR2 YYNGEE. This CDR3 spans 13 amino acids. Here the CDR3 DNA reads TGTGCCAGCCAGGGACAGCAATACAATGAGCAGTTCTTC. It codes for CASQGQQYNEQFF.

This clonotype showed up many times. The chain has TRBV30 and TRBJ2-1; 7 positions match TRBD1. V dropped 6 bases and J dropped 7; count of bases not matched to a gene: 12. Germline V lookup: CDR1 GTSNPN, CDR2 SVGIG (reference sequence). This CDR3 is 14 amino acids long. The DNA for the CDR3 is TGTGCCTGTCACCCCCAACAGGGGCGGAATGAGCAGTTCTTC. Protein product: CACHPQQGRNEQFF. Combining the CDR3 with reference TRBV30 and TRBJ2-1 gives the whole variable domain SQTIHQWPATLVQPVGSPLSLECTVEGTSNPNLYWYRQAAGRGLQLLFYSVGIGQISSEVPQNLSASRPQDRQFILSSKKLLLSDSGFYLCACHPQQGRNEQFFGPGTRLTVL.